A selection of T cell receptor beta chains follows, all from one sample in a study of PD-L1 blockade in urothelial cancer. TCRdb's table, derived via immunoSEQ multiplex PCR, lists solely in-frame clones and lacks some. The sample has about 50,000 clones, 65% to 85% seen once. The sequencing used PBMCs, collected around atezolizumab (anti-PD-L1) treatment. The receptors shown here come from a man aged 65-85 years with urothelial cancer. The CDR3 runs from the conserved cysteine through the conserved F or W.

v_gene,j_gene,CDR3aa
TRBV6-6,TRBJ2-3,CASSRVTDTQYF
TRBV6-6,TRBJ2-7,CASMGQGHEQYF
TRBV11-2,TRBJ2-7,CASSPGGSLAYEQYF
TRBV28,TRBJ1-2,CASSLAAGAGGYTF
TRBV7-3,TRBJ2-5,CASSSTGQETQYF
TRBV7-6,TRBJ2-3,CASSVQGASFSTDTQYF
TRBV5-6,TRBJ1-4,CASSPGQGNEKLFF
TRBV7-7,TRBJ2-2,CASSQGASPGELFF
TRBV2,TRBJ2-1,CASTREVTYNEQFF
TRBV11-2,TRBJ2-5,CASSLQVGERETQYF
TRBV11-2,TRBJ2-7,CASSLGGPGQGREQYF
TRBV5-1,TRBJ2-1,CASSVLAGAGGEQFF
TRBV5-1,TRBJ1-4,CASSPTGSVNEKLFF
TRBV27,TRBJ2-3,CASSIDRGRTDTQYF
TRBV7-9,TRBJ1-1,CASSLETGGGTEAFF
TRBV18,TRBJ2-2,CASSFGGANTGELFF
TRBV19,TRBJ2-1,CASTQTGGNRPSPNEQFF
TRBV19,TRBJ1-5,CASSTQTGIGQPQHF
TRBV5-1,TRBJ2-2,CASSLQTGANTGELFF
TRBV29-1,TRBJ2-5,CSVDPVRGQTQYF
TRBV14,TRBJ2-7,CASSQDLRRSYEQYF
TRBV4-1,TRBJ1-5,CASSQDGGNQPQHF
TRBV18,TRBJ2-4,CASSPGLGVAKNIQYF
TRBV5-1,TRBJ2-7,CASSLIGSYEQYF
TRBV10-1,TRBJ2-4,CASSPGTSENIQYF
TRBV7-9,TRBJ1-1,CASSEETFF
TRBV10-3,TRBJ2-2,CAISVEDTGELFF
TRBV25-1,TRBJ2-3,CASSRLYTGQGADTQYF
TRBV6-5,TRBJ2-1,CASSRTGGTYEQFF
TRBV2,TRBJ2-1,CASSQKSDGGSVWNEQFF
TRBV6-5,TRBJ2-3,CASSPGSRGTDTQYF
TRBV6-5,TRBJ2-5,CASSYSSGDGETQYF
TRBV29-1,TRBJ1-1,CSVEMWRQGDTEAFF
TRBV30,TRBJ2-2,CAWSVGDTGELFF